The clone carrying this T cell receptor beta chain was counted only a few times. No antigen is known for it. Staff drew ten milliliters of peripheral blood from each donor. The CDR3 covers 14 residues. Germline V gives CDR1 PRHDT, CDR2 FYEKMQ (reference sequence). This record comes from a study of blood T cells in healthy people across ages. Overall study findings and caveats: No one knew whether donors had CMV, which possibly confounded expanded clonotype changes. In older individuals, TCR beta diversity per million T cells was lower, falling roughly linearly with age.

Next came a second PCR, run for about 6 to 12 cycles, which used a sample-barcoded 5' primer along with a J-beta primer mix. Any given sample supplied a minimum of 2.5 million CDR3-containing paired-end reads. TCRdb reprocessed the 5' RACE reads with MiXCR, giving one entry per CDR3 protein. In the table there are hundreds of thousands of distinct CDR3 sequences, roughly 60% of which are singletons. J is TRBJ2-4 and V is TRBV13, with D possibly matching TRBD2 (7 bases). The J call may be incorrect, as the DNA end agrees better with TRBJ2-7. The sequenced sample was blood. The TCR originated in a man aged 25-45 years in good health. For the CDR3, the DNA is TGTGCCAGCAGCTCTCGGGGGGCGCAAAGCGAGCAGTACTTC. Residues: CASSSRGAQSEQYF.